A selection of T cell receptor beta chains follows, all from one sample in a study of high-grade serous ovarian cancer treatment subgroups. The repertoire was sequenced with immunoSEQ multiplex PCR; TCRdb's copy has only in-frame clones and lacks some. There are about 30,000 clones in the sample; about 80% occur only once, and 2.1% lies in the top ten. Sequencing used tumor tissue. Receptors were obtained from a human donor with high-grade serous ovarian cancer. CDR3s include the opening cysteine and the closing phenylalanine or tryptophan. The order of the fields is V gene, J gene, D gene, clone size, CDR3 protein, CDR3 DNA. The D gene is left open where the match is weak. Clone size, where shown, is once, few, many, or a class for clones that have expanded.

V gene: TRBV19
J gene: TRBJ2-5
D gene: NA
clone size: once
CDR3 protein: CASGETQYF
CDR3 DNA: TGTGCCAGTGGAGAGACCCAGTACTTC

V gene: TRBV19
J gene: TRBJ1-4
D gene: TRBD1
clone size: NA
CDR3 protein: CASRGQALYNEKLFF
CDR3 DNA: TGTGCCAGCAGGGGACAGGCTCTTTATAATGAAAAACTGTTTTTT

V gene: TRBV28
J gene: TRBJ1-2
D gene: NA
clone size: NA
CDR3 protein: CASITGTYGYTF
CDR3 DNA: TGTGCCAGCATTACAGGGACCTATGGCTACACCTTC

V gene: TRBV9
J gene: TRBJ2-4
D gene: NA
clone size: NA
CDR3 protein: CASSVESKGGVQYF
CDR3 DNA: TGTGCCAGCAGCGTAGAATCTAAGGGGGGCGTTCAGTACTTC

V gene: TRBV6-1
J gene: TRBJ2-1
D gene: TRBD2
clone size: NA
CDR3 protein: CASSEGGGKYNEQFF
CDR3 DNA: TGTGCCAGCAGTGAAGGGGGAGGGAAGTACAATGAGCAGTTCTTC

V gene: TRBV29-1
J gene: TRBJ1-6
D gene: NA
clone size: once
CDR3 protein: CSVALTGDIDSPLHF
CDR3 DNA: TGCAGCGTGGCCCTCACAGGTGACATCGATTCACCCCTCCACTTT

V gene: TRBV10-3
J gene: TRBJ2-7
D gene: NA
clone size: NA
CDR3 protein: CAISRSYEQYF
CDR3 DNA: TGTGCCATCAGCCGCTCCTACGAGCAGTACTTC

V gene: TRBV19
J gene: TRBJ2-7
D gene: TRBD1
clone size: once
CDR3 protein: CASSTGQGFYEQYF
CDR3 DNA: TGTGCCAGTAGTACGGGACAGGGTTTCTACGAGCAGTACTTC

V gene: TRBV11-2
J gene: TRBJ2-1
D gene: NA
clone size: once
CDR3 protein: CASSLGPSSYNEQFF
CDR3 DNA: TGTGCCAGCAGCTTGGGTCCTTCCTCCTACAATGAGCAGTTCTTC

V gene: TRBV5-5
J gene: TRBJ2-7
D gene: NA
clone size: NA
CDR3 protein: CASSFRDTNYEQYF
CDR3 DNA: TGTGCCAGCAGCTTCCGGGACACCAACTACGAGCAGTACTTC

V gene: TRBV2
J gene: TRBJ1-2
D gene: NA
clone size: NA
CDR3 protein: CASSAQGYGYTF
CDR3 DNA: TGTGCCAGCAGTGCACAGGGCTATGGCTACACCTTC

V gene: TRBV2
J gene: TRBJ2-1
D gene: NA
clone size: NA
CDR3 protein: CASTDYHNEQFF
CDR3 DNA: TGTGCCAGCACGGACTATCACAATGAGCAGTTCTTC

V gene: TRBV5-4
J gene: TRBJ2-1
D gene: NA
clone size: NA
CDR3 protein: CASSHGLRSSYNEQFF
CDR3 DNA: TGTGCCAGCAGCCACGGACTCAGAAGCTCCTACAATGAGCAGTTCTTC

V gene: TRBV6-5
J gene: TRBJ2-1
D gene: NA
clone size: once
CDR3 protein: CASSGRASSYNEQFF
CDR3 DNA: TGTGCCAGCAGCGGCAGGGCTAGCTCCTACAATGAGCAGTTCTTC

V gene: TRBV4-1
J gene: TRBJ2-3
D gene: TRBD2
clone size: NA
CDR3 protein: CASSPRSGSTDTQYF
CDR3 DNA: TGCGCCAGCAGCCCTCGTAGCGGGAGCACAGATACGCAGTATTTT

V gene: TRBV2
J gene: TRBJ1-1
D gene: NA
clone size: NA
CDR3 protein: CASSEIPGQPSNTEAFF
CDR3 DNA: TGTGCCAGCAGTGAGATACCGGGACAACCCTCGAACACTGAAGCTTTCTTT

V gene: TRBV27
J gene: TRBJ2-4
D gene: TRBD2
clone size: NA
CDR3 protein: CASSPSRGGLAGSRDIQYF
CDR3 DNA: TGTGCCAGCAGTCCCTCCCGCGGGGGACTAGCGGGGAGTAGGGACATTCAGTACTTC

V gene: TRBV28
J gene: TRBJ2-2
D gene: NA
clone size: NA
CDR3 protein: CASISGSRRTGELFF
CDR3 DNA: TGTGCCAGCATCTCAGGCTCTCGGCGCACCGGGGAGCTGTTTTTT

V gene: TRBV27
J gene: TRBJ1-2
D gene: NA
clone size: NA
CDR3 protein: CASSFGVGQGKPRYTF
CDR3 DNA: TGTGCCAGCAGTTTTGGGGTGGGGCAGGGAAAGCCACGATACACCTTC

V gene: TRBV2
J gene: TRBJ1-5
D gene: TRBD1
clone size: few
CDR3 protein: CASGSGGGGKQPQHF
CDR3 DNA: TGTGCCAGCGGATCAGGGGGTGGAGGAAAACAGCCCCAGCATTTT

V gene: TRBV6-5
J gene: TRBJ2-1
D gene: NA
clone size: NA
CDR3 protein: CATTRRGSYNEQFF
CDR3 DNA: TGTGCCACCACTAGGCGGGGCTCCTACAATGAGCAGTTCTTC

V gene: TRBV19
J gene: TRBJ2-7
D gene: TRBD1
clone size: NA
CDR3 protein: CASSINRGDEQYF
CDR3 DNA: TGTGCCAGTAGTATAAACAGGGGCGACGAGCAGTACTTC

V gene: TRBV6-6
J gene: TRBJ2-7
D gene: NA
clone size: NA
CDR3 protein: CASNSVQGWQYF
CDR3 DNA: TGTGCCAGCAACTCAGTCCAAGGGTGGCAGTACTTC

V gene: TRBV11-2
J gene: TRBJ2-1
D gene: TRBD2
clone size: NA
CDR3 protein: CASSLLASGTYEQFF
CDR3 DNA: TGTGCCAGCAGCTTACTGGCTAGCGGGACGTATGAGCAGTTCTTC

V gene: TRBV19
J gene: TRBJ2-4
D gene: NA
clone size: NA
CDR3 protein: CASSQGLVQNIQYF
CDR3 DNA: TGTGCCAGTAGTCAGGGGCTAGTGCAAAACATTCAGTACTTC

V gene: TRBV5-1
J gene: TRBJ2-3
D gene: TRBD2
clone size: NA
CDR3 protein: CASSSTGEGTQYF
CDR3 DNA: TGCGCCAGCAGCTCCACGGGGGAGGGTACGCAGTATTTT

V gene: TRBV19
J gene: TRBJ2-2
D gene: TRBD2
clone size: once
CDR3 protein: CASSITSGDTGELFF
CDR3 DNA: TGTGCCAGTAGTATTACTAGCGGGGACACCGGGGAGCTGTTTTTT

V gene: TRBV7-2
J gene: TRBJ2-5
D gene: TRBD2
clone size: NA
CDR3 protein: CASSLTSGIQETQYF
CDR3 DNA: TGTGCCAGCAGCTTGACTAGCGGAATCCAAGAGACCCAGTACTTC

V gene: TRBV10-3
J gene: TRBJ1-1
D gene: NA
clone size: NA
CDR3 protein: CAISEVGVADEAFF
CDR3 DNA: TGTGCCATCAGTGAAGTCGGGGTTGCGGACGAGGCTTTCTTT

V gene: TRBV2
J gene: TRBJ1-1
D gene: NA
clone size: NA
CDR3 protein: CASWVGQKNEAFF
CDR3 DNA: TGTGCCAGCTGGGTAGGGCAAAAAAATGAAGCTTTCTTT

V gene: TRBV18
J gene: TRBJ1-2
D gene: TRBD1
clone size: NA
CDR3 protein: CASSPRRRTGTNYGYTF
CDR3 DNA: TGTGCCAGCTCACCACGGAGACGGACAGGGACTAACTATGGCTACACCTTC

V gene: TRBV28
J gene: TRBJ1-5
D gene: TRBD1
clone size: once
CDR3 protein: CASSSTPGGYFLNQPQHF
CDR3 DNA: TGTGCCAGCAGTTCCACCCCAGGGGGTTATTTCTTGAATCAGCCCCAGCATTTT

V gene: TRBV19
J gene: TRBJ2-1
D gene: NA
clone size: NA
CDR3 protein: CASEAGYYNEQFF
CDR3 DNA: TGTGCCAGTGAGGCGGGGTACTACAATGAGCAGTTCTTC

V gene: TRBV10-2
J gene: TRBJ1-5
D gene: TRBD1
clone size: NA
CDR3 protein: CASSQQGAAGNQPQHF
CDR3 DNA: TGCGCCAGCAGCCAACAGGGGGCAGCGGGAAATCAGCCCCAGCATTTT

V gene: TRBV7-2
J gene: TRBJ2-3
D gene: NA
clone size: NA
CDR3 protein: CASSWGVGGGDTQYF
CDR3 DNA: TGTGCCAGCAGCTGGGGGGTTGGAGGGGGAGATACGCAGTATTTT

V gene: TRBV6-1
J gene: TRBJ1-1
D gene: NA
clone size: NA
CDR3 protein: CAISESAGMNTEAFF
CDR3 DNA: TGTGCCATCAGTGAGTCCGCAGGCATGAACACTGAAGCTTTCTTT

V gene: TRBV4-1
J gene: TRBJ2-7
D gene: NA
clone size: NA
CDR3 protein: CASSQVPGSAPEQYF
CDR3 DNA: TGCGCCAGCAGCCAAGTTCCCGGGTCAGCCCCCGAGCAGTACTTC

V gene: TRBV29-1
J gene: TRBJ2-1
D gene: NA
clone size: NA
CDR3 protein: CSVALVLNEQFF
CDR3 DNA: TGCAGCGTTGCTTTAGTCTTGAATGAGCAGTTCTTC

V gene: TRBV5-4
J gene: TRBJ1-2
D gene: NA
clone size: NA
CDR3 protein: CASSLSSGSGGYTF
CDR3 DNA: TGTGCCAGCAGCTTGTCGTCAGGGTCGGGAGGCTACACCTTC

V gene: TRBV5-4
J gene: TRBJ2-2
D gene: TRBD1
clone size: NA
CDR3 protein: CASSNPTGSSTGELFF
CDR3 DNA: TGTGCCAGCAGCAACCCGACAGGGTCCAGCACCGGGGAGCTGTTTTTT

V gene: TRBV6-6
J gene: TRBJ1-1
D gene: TRBD1
clone size: NA
CDR3 protein: CASSKPGGEPEAFF
CDR3 DNA: TGTGCCAGCAGTAAACCAGGGGGGGAACCTGAAGCTTTCTTT

V gene: TRBV9
J gene: TRBJ1-3
D gene: NA
clone size: NA
CDR3 protein: CASSGRGASGNTIYF
CDR3 DNA: TGTGCCAGCAGCGGGCGCGGGGCCTCTGGAAACACCATATATTTT

V gene: TRBV7-8
J gene: TRBJ1-2
D gene: TRBD1
clone size: NA
CDR3 protein: CASSLSQGASYGYTF
CDR3 DNA: TGTGCCAGCAGCTTAAGCCAGGGGGCCTCCTATGGCTACACCTTC

V gene: TRBV4-1
J gene: TRBJ2-6
D gene: NA
clone size: NA
CDR3 protein: CASSQERAGANVLTF
CDR3 DNA: TGCGCCAGCAGCCAAGAAAGGGCTGGGGCCAACGTCCTGACTTTC

V gene: TRBV28
J gene: TRBJ2-7
D gene: TRBD2
clone size: NA
CDR3 protein: CASRSGTRSYEQYF
CDR3 DNA: TGTGCCAGCAGGTCCGGGACTAGGTCATACGAGCAGTACTTC

V gene: TRBV6-1
J gene: TRBJ2-5
D gene: NA
clone size: NA
CDR3 protein: CASSENAVETQYF
CDR3 DNA: TGTGCCAGCAGTGAAAACGCGGTAGAGACCCAGTACTTC

V gene: TRBV5-1
J gene: TRBJ2-5
D gene: NA
clone size: NA
CDR3 protein: CASSLVQGGAEGTQYF
CDR3 DNA: TGCGCCAGCAGCTTGGTTCAGGGCGGTGCCGAGGGGACCCAGTACTTC